This T cell receptor (beta chain) was observed in a study of regulatory T cells in long-lasting Graves disease. Many counts were recorded for this clonotype. This CDR3 has 14 amino acids. Germline lookup yields CDR1 LNHNV and CDR2 YYDKDF (reference sequence). V lost 3 bases and J lost 3, with 11 bases in between. Time point denoted: newly diagnosed GD, antithyroid drugs for less than 3 months. Isolated PBMC RNA provided the starting material for the TCR library. Building the TCR beta libraries relied on iRepertoire HTBI primers, and CDR3 regions underwent Arm-PCR. TCRdb independently ran MiXCR on the multiplex PCR reads; one entry per CDR3 protein. The sample holds some 220,000 distinct CDR3 sequences; roughly 19% are singletons and the top ten take approximately 10%. This same sample was also taken into another study, of T cells in Graves' hyperthyroidism and ophthalmopathy.

The sequence was obtained from a woman between 25 and 40 years old with Graves disease. V and J are TRBV15 and TRBJ2-5, with D tentatively TRBD2 (5 bases). Sequencing was performed on peripheral blood mononuclear cells (PBMCs), taken at new diagnosis, from a patient treated with antithyroid drugs. The CDR3, as DNA: TGTGCCACCAGCAGGGGCGGGTGGGAAGAGACCCAGTACTTC. Translating it yields CATSRGGWEETQYF.